These 21 T cell receptor beta chains share one sample of origin, sequenced in a study of T-cell memory formation after mild COVID-19. One entry per CDR3 protein results from TCRdb running MiXCR on the 5' RACE reads. This sample has tens of thousands of distinct CDR3 sequences, with 7.3% found just once. Sequencing used PBMCs or a T cell subset sorted from them (not recorded which). The source is a man in his late teens or twenties who had mild COVID-19 (a few samples of this study predate the infection). Cell type and time point are not known.

This sequence joins TRBV11-2 and TRBJ1-1; D is possibly TRBD1 (6 bases). The CDR3 has 14 amino acids. Between the trimmed V and J ends, which lost 7 bases and 5 bases, there was a span of 17 bases. The germline V gene encodes CDR1 SGHAT and CDR2 FQNNGV. CDR3 nucleotides: TGTGCCAGCACCCCTTGGGGGGGGCTAACTGAAGCTTTCTTT. Its protein product is CASTPWGGLTEAFF.

The chain joins TRBV4-1 to TRBJ1-5; D perhaps matches TRBD1 (5 bases). Per the germline V gene, CDR1 is MGHRA and CDR2 is YSYEKL. The CDR3 sequence is 15 residues long. V was shortened by 6 bases and J by 1 base, with 13 bases between the two germline ends. Written as DNA, the CDR3 is TGCGCCAGCAGGGACCGGGACGTAAGCAATCAGCCCCAGCATTTT. Its protein product is CASRDRDVSNQPQHF.

This clonotype was counted a few times. The gene calls are TRBV10-3 and TRBJ2-2, with TRBD1 identical over 8 bases. The CDR3 covers 16 residues. Germline values: CDR1 ENHRY, CDR2 SYGVKD. Unmatched junction bases numbered 9, after V lost 5 bases and J lost 4 bases. The DNA for the CDR3 is TGTGCCATCAGTAAAGCCCGACAGGGGTCCACCGGGGAGCTGTTTTTT. It is translated as CAISKARQGSTGELFF.

The genes are TRBV10-3 and TRBJ2-2; TRBD1 matches at 10 bases. This CDR3 contains 16 residues. Trimming at V came to 6 bases and at J to 1 base, leaving 5 bases not matched to a gene. The germline CDR1 and CDR2 sequences are ENHRY and SYGVKD. The CDR3 DNA is TGTGCCATCAGGCCCCGGGACAGGGGGAACACCGGGGAGCTGTTTTTT. It encodes CAIRPRDRGNTGELFF.

This clonotype showed up just a few times. V usage is TRBV7-9 and J usage is TRBJ1-1; 7 bases align to TRBD1. Germline-derived CDR1 and CDR2 are SEHNR and FQNEAQ (reference sequence). The CDR3 sequence is 17 residues long. The junction had 12 bases not matched to a gene; V was cut back by 5 bases and J by 0 bases. CDR3 in DNA: TGTGCCAGCAGCGTTACAGGGGCGCAGGGTATGAACACTGAAGCTTTCTTT. Residues: CASSVTGAQGMNTEAFF. Combining the CDR3 with reference TRBV7-9 and TRBJ1-1 gives the whole variable domain DTGVSQNPRHKITKRGQNVTFRCDPISEHNRLYWYRQTLGQGPEFLTYFQNEAQLEKSRLLSDRFSAERPKGSFSTLEIQRTEQGDSAMYLCASSVTGAQGMNTEAFFGQGTRLTVV.

This clonotype was seen many times. The chain carries TRBV7-2 and TRBJ2-1; 8 bases agree with TRBD2. Germline CDR1 SGHTA, CDR2 FQGNSA. CDR3 length equals 15 residues. V shed 3 bases, J shed 3 bases, and the junction held 4 bases outside the gene matches. The CDR3 nucleotides are TGTGCCAGCAGCTTTAGCGGGGCCGGCTACAATGAGCAGTTCTTC. It specifies CASSFSGAGYNEQFF.

The rearrangement joins TRBV12-3 or TRBV12-4 to TRBJ1-2; D gene unclear. Trimming pared 3 bases from V and 5 bases from J, leaving 10 bases between. This CDR3 spans 13 amino acids. The CDR3 nucleotides are TGTGCCAGCAGTTTGACGGTGGGGTATGGCTACACCTTC. It translates to CASSLTVGYGYTF.

This clonotype was detected many times. The chain recombines TRBV5-6 with TRBJ2-7; D gene ambiguous. This CDR3 contains 12 residues. Germline CDR1 reads SGHDT; CDR2 reads YYEEEE. V shed 1 base and J shed 4 bases, with 6 bases lying between them. CDR3 region: CASSLRDYEQYF. Written as DNA, the CDR3 is TGTGCCAGCAGCTTGAGAGATTACGAGCAGTACTTC.

This clonotype was seen more than once but under ten times. The rearrangement joins TRBV20-1 to TRBJ2-5; 10 bases are shared with TRBD1. This CDR3 spans 15 amino acids. The ends lost 6 bases at V and 5 bases at J; junction bases unmatched: 12. Germline assignment: CDR1 DFQATT and CDR2 SNEGSKA (reference sequence). CDR3 DNA: TGCAGTGCCAATCCCGGGACAGGGGTGAAGGAGACCCAGTACTTC. Translated, it gives CSANPGTGVKETQYF.

This clonotype was recorded at least ten times. This chain joins TRBV7-9 and TRBJ2-5; 7 bases fit TRBD1. The CDR3 runs to 16 residues. Germline assignment: CDR1 SEHNR and CDR2 FQNEAQ (reference sequence). Unmatched junction bases numbered 11, after V lost 2 bases and J lost 5 bases. The CDR3 nucleotides are TGTGCCAGCAGCTTATTAAGGGATCTAGGGGGCGAGACCCAGTACTTC. Translated: CASSLLRDLGGETQYF.

This clonotype was seen a few times. V and J are TRBV28 and TRBJ2-1, with TRBD2 identical over 10 bases. The CDR3 is 16 amino acids. Germline V gene data show CDR1 as MDHEN and CDR2 as SYDVKM. Trimming cost V 7 bases and J 8 bases; bases outside gene matches: 14. The CDR3 spells CASIGQALAGIHEQFF. CDR3 sequence (DNA): TGTGCCAGCATCGGACAGGCACTAGCGGGGATCCATGAGCAGTTCTTC.

The chain carries TRBV4-1 and TRBJ1-4; no firm D call. The V gene's germline CDR1 is MGHRA and CDR2 YSYEKL. V was shortened by 0 bases and J by 8 bases, with 10 bases between the two germline ends. This CDR3 contains 14 residues. This CDR3 is CASSQDSYEEKLFF. The CDR3 coding sequence is TGCGCCAGCAGCCAAGATTCGTATGAGGAAAAACTGTTTTTT.

The chain links TRBV2 to TRBJ1-5; 9 bases match TRBD1. CDR3 size: 14 residues. V lost 5 bases, J lost 7 bases, and 6 bases stayed unmatched. CDR1 is SNHLY, CDR2 FYNNEI, per germline. Here the CDR3 reads CASSQTGTGQPQHF. The DNA of the CDR3 is TGTGCCAGCAGTCAGACAGGGACAGGGCAGCCCCAGCATTTT. Full variable domain (rest looked up from reference TRBV2 and TRBJ1-5): EPEVTQTPSHQVTQMGQEVILRCVPISNHLYFYWYRQILGQKVEFLVSFYNNEISEKSEIFDDQFSVERPDGSNFTLKIRSTKLEDSAMYFCASSQTGTGQPQHFGDGTRLSIL.

This clonotype was observed many times. V is TRBV20-1 and J is TRBJ2-3; D unclear. The CDR3 loop spans 12 amino acids. CDR1 is DFQATT, CDR2 SNEGSKA, per germline (reference sequence). V was pared by 2 bases and J by 5 bases, with 8 bases between. The CDR3, as DNA: TGCAGTGCTAGATCGGGTCAAGATACGCAGTATTTT. Its translation: CSARSGQDTQYF.

This rearrangement joins TRBV2 to TRBJ1-1; D perhaps matches TRBD1 (5 bases). Germline CDR1 is SNHLY and CDR2 is FYNNEI. Between the trimmed V and J ends, which lost 8 bases and 11 bases, there was a span of 18 bases. The CDR3 loop spans 12 amino acids. CDR3 sequence: CASLPPGPLAFF. The CDR3 DNA is TGTGCCAGCCTCCCTCCGGGACCCTTGGCTTTCTTT.

This clonotype occurred a few times. CDR3 region: CASSLGTATGATQYF. The CDR3, as DNA: TGTGCCAGCAGCTTAGGCACAGCGACAGGGGCGACCCAGTACTTC. The chain couples TRBV11-2 to TRBJ2-5, with TRBD1 identical over 8 bases. Germline CDR1 is SGHAT and CDR2 is FQNNGV. J was trimmed by 7 bases and V by 1 base; bases with no gene match: 8. CDR3 length: 15 residues.

This clonotype was counted at least ten times. V is TRBV29-1 and J is TRBJ2-3; D uncertain. Germline values: CDR1 SQVTM, CDR2 ANQGSEA. This CDR3 comprises 12 residues. Trimming shortened V by 3 bases and J by 1 base, and 5 bases separated the two germline ends. In DNA form, the CDR3 reads TGCAGCGTTGATCGTGGCACAGATACGCAGTATTTT. Amino acid sequence: CSVDRGTDTQYF.

This clonotype occurred many times. The chain combines TRBV7-3 with TRBJ2-1; 12 nucleotides agree with TRBD2. The V segment lost 2 bases and the J segment 5 bases; nucleotides outside the gene matches: 1. The germline CDR1 and CDR2 sequences are SGHTA and FQGTGA. The CDR3 sequence is 15 residues long. DNA of the CDR3: TGTGCCAGCAGCTTAGGACTAGCGGGGAACAATGAGCAGTTCTTC. The encoded protein is CASSLGLAGNNEQFF.

This clonotype was counted many times. The chain recombines TRBV5-1 with TRBJ2-1; 8 bases fit TRBD2. The CDR3 runs to 14 residues. Germline V gene data show CDR1 as SGHRS and CDR2 as YFSETQ. Losses at the gene ends were 0 bases for V and 5 bases for J; bases not matched to a gene: 1. CDR3 DNA sequence: TGCGCCAGCAGCTTGGTAGCGGGGCACAATGAGCAGTTCTTC. Protein: CASSLVAGHNEQFF.

This clonotype showed up many times. For the CDR3, the DNA is TGTGCCAGCAGCTCCGACATCCGAGAGACCCAGTACTTC. Protein product: CASSSDIRETQYF. This chain connects TRBV7-2 to TRBJ2-5; D unclear. Germline V gene sequence: CDR1 SGHTA, CDR2 FQGNSA. The CDR3 contains 13 residues. Trimming stripped 4 bases from V and 4 bases from J, with 10 bases between.

V gene TRBV7-2 combines with J gene TRBJ2-1, with 9 bases that match TRBD2. Germline CDR1 reads SGHTA; CDR2 reads FQGNSA. Losses at the gene ends were 5 bases for V and 5 bases for J; bases not matched to a gene: 7. CDR3 size: 15 residues. The chain's CDR3 is CASSPQRGENNEQFF. CDR3 bases: TGTGCCAGCAGCCCCCAGCGGGGGGAAAACAATGAGCAGTTCTTC.